The TCR beta chain under discussion was sequenced for a study of blood T cells in healthy people across ages. A second roughly 7 to 11 cycle PCR used barcoded and J-beta primers. Via MiXCR, TCRdb re-called the 5' RACE reads, giving one row per CDR3 protein. Seen here are about a million distinct CDR3 sequences, roughly 50% observed once, and the top ten hold around a fifth. A minimum of 6 million PBMCs was isolated per sample. V trimming: 5 bases; J trimming: 7 bases; junction bases outside the gene matches: 6. Per germline, CDR1 MNHEY and CDR2 SMNVEV (reference sequence). CDR3 size: 13 residues. The sample comprised blood. The source of this sequence is an older woman in good health. The chain links TRBV27 to TRBJ1-1; 8 nucleotides match TRBD1. The CDR3 sequence: CASSHSGGGEAFF. The DNA of the CDR3 is TGTGCCAGCAGTCACTCAGGGGGCGGTGAAGCTTTCTTT.